This TCR beta chain comes out of a study of blood T cell repertoires in COVID-19. Study in general: Sites in the United States, Italy and Spain provided acute and convalescent COVID-19 samples. Nucleic acid was either cDNA or gDNA, and it came from T cells, B-cell-depleted T cells, or PBMCs.

Germline CDR1 reads KGHSH; CDR2 reads LQKENI. Losses at the gene ends were 3 bases for V and 9 bases for J; bases not matched to a gene: 0. The length of the CDR3 is 13 residues. Data came from immunoSEQ multiplex PCR; TCRdb stores just in-frame clones and leaves some out. The sample has roughly 150,000 clones, around 80% seen once. The TCR originated in a human donor with acute or convalescent COVID-19. The donor label of this sample is uncertain. What was sequenced was peripheral blood. The chain uses TRBV18 and TRBJ1-6; 9 nucleotides agree with TRBD1. The CDR3 here is CASSPDRGSPLHF. Here the CDR3 DNA reads TGTGCCAGCTCACCGGACAGGGGTTCACCCCTCCACTTT.